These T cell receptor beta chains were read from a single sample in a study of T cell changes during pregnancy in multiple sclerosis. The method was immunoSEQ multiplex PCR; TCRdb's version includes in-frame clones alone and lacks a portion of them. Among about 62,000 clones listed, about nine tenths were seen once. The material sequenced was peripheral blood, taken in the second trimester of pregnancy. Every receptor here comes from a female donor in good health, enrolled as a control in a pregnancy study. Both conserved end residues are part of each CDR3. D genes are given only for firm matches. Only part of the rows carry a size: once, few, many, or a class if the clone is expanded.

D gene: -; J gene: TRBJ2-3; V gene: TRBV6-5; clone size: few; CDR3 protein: CASSDLALPDTQYF; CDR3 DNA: TGTGCCAGCAGTGACCTAGCGCTTCCAGATACGCAGTATTTT
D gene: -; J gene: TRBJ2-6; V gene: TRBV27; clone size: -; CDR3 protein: CASAPRQRSGANVLTF; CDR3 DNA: TGTGCCAGCGCACCGAGACAGCGCTCTGGGGCCAACGTCCTGACTTTC
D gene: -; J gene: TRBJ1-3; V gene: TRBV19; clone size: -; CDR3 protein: CASSRMTGSGNTIYF; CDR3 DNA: TGTGCCAGTAGTAGAATGACAGGCTCTGGAAACACCATATATTTT
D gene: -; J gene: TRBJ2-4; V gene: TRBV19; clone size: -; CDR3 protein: CASSGIYGVGAKNIQYF; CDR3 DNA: TGTGCCAGTAGTGGGATTTACGGGGTGGGAGCCAAAAACATTCAGTACTTC
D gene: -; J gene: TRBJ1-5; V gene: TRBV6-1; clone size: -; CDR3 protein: CASSGQYSNQPQHF; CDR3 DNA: TGTGCCAGCAGTGGACAGTATAGCAATCAGCCCCAGCATTTT
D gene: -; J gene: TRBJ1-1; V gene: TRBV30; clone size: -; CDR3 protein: CAWGQGPNTEAFF; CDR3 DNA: TGTGCCTGGGGACAAGGACCGAACACTGAAGCTTTCTTT
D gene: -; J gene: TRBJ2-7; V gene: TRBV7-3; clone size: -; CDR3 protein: CASSLDAGPYEQYF; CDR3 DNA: TGTGCCAGCAGCTTAGATGCAGGGCCCTACGAGCAGTACTTC
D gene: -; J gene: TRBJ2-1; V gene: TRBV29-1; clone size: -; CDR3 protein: CSDTEELGPRNEQFF; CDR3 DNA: TGCAGCGATACCGAAGAACTCGGTCCTAGAAATGAGCAGTTCTTC
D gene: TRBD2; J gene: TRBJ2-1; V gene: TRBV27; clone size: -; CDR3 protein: CASSFSGGPDEQFF; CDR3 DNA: TGTGCCAGCAGTTTTAGCGGGGGGCCCGATGAGCAGTTCTTC
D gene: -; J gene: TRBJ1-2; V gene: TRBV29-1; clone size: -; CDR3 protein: CSVENPTGGYTF; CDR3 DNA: TGCAGCGTTGAGAACCCCACGGGGGGCTACACCTTC
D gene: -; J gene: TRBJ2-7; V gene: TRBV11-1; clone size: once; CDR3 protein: CASSLAGAGAYEQYF; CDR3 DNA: TGTGCCAGCAGCTTAGCGGGTGCAGGGGCCTACGAGCAGTACTTC
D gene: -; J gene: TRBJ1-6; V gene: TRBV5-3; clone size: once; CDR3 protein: CARSTSQQGVSYNSPLHF; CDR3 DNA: TGTGCCAGAAGCACAAGCCAACAGGGAGTTTCCTATAATTCACCCCTCCACTTT
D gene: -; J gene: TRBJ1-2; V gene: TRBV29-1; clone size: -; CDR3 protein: CSVLGIDYGYTF; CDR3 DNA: TGCAGCGTTCTAGGCATCGACTATGGCTACACCTTC
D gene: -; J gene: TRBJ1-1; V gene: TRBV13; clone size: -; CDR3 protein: CASSGGGRDTEAFF; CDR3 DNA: TGTGCCAGCAGCGGCGGGGGACGCGACACTGAAGCTTTCTTT
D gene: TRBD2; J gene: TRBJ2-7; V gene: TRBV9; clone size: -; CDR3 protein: CASSVGSGGLEQYF; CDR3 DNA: TGTGCCAGCAGCGTAGGGAGCGGGGGCCTCGAGCAGTACTTC
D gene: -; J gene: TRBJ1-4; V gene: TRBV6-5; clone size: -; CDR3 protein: CASSYDGGLNEKLFF; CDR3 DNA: TGTGCCAGCAGTTACGATGGCGGACTAAATGAAAAACTGTTTTTT
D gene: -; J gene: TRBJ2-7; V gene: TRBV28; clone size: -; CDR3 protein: CASSRTAQYF; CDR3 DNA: TGTGCCAGCTCCCGGACAGCCCAGTACTTC
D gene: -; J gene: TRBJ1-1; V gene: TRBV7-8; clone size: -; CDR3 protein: CASSHFAGRRTEAFF; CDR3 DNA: TGTGCCAGCAGCCACTTCGCGGGCAGGAGAACTGAAGCTTTCTTT
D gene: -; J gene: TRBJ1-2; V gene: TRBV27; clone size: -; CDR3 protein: CASSPPPGRQLNYGYTF; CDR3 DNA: TGTGCCAGCAGTCCACCACCCGGGAGGCAGCTTAACTATGGCTACACCTTC
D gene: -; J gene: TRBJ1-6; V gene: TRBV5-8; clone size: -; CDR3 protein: CASSLYLRSSYNSPLHF; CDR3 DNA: TGTGCCAGCAGCTTGTATCTGAGGAGCTCCTATAATTCACCCCTCCACTTT
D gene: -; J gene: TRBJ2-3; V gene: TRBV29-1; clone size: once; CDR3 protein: CSGRSFSTDTQYF; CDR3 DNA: TGCAGCGGGAGGTCTTTTAGCACAGATACGCAGTATTTT
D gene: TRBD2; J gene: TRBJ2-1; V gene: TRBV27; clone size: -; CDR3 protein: CASTSGAGYNEQFF; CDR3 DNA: TGTGCCAGCACTAGCGGGGCGGGGTACAATGAGCAGTTCTTC
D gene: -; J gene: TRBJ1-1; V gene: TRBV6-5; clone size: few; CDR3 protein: CASSYSLVGRATEAFF; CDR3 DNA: TGTGCCAGCAGTTACTCTCTGGTCGGCAGGGCCACTGAAGCTTTCTTT
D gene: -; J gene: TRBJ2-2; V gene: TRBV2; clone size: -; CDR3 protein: CASREWWNTGELFF; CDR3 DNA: TGTGCCTCAAGGGAGTGGTGGAACACCGGGGAGCTGTTTTTT
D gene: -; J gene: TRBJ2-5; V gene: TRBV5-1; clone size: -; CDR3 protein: CASSPPRGEGGYQETQYF; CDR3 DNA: TGCGCCAGCAGCCCGCCCAGGGGGGAAGGCGGGTACCAAGAGACCCAGTACTTC
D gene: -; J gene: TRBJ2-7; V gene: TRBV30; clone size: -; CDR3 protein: CAWSVAEYYEQYF; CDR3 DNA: TGTGCCTGGAGTGTAGCCGAGTACTACGAGCAGTACTTC
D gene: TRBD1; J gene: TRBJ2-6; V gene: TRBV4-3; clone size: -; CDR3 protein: CASSPSSGTGPGAGANVLTF; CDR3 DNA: TGCGCCAGCAGCCCCTCATCCGGGACAGGGCCCGGAGCTGGGGCCAACGTCCTGACTTTC